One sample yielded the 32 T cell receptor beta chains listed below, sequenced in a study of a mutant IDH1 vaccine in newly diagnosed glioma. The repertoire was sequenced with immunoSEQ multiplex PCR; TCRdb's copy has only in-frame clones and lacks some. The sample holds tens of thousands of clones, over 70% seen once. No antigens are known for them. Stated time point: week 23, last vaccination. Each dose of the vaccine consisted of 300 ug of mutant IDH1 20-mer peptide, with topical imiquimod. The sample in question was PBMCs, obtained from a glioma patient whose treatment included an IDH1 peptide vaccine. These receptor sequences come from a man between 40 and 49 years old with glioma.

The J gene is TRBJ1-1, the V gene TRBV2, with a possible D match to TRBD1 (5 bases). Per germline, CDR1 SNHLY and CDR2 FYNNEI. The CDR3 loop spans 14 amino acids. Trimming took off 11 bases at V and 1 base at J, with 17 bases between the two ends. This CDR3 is CAGSTTGGNTEAFF. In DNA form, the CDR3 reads TGTGCCGGTAGCACTACAGGCGGGAACACTGAAGCTTTCTTT. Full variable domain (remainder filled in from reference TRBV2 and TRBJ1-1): EPEVTQTPSHQVTQMGQEVILRCVPISNHLYFYWYRQILGQKVEFLVSFYNNEISEKSEIFDDQFSVERPDGSNFTLKIRSTKLEDSAMYFCAGSTTGGNTEAFFGQGTRLTVV.

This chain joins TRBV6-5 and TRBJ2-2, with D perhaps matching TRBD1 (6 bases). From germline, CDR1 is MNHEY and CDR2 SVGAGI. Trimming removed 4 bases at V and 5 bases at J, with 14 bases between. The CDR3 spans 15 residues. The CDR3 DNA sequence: TGTGCCAGCAGTTTCTCCGGGACACTAACCGGGGAGCTGTTTTTT. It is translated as CASSFSGTLTGELFF.

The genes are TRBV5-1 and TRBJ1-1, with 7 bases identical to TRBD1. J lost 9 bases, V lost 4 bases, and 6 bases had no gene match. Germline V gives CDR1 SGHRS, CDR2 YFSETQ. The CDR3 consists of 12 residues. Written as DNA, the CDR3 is TGCGCCAGCAGCACGGAGGGGGCTAAAGCTTTCTTT. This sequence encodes CASSTEGAKAFF.

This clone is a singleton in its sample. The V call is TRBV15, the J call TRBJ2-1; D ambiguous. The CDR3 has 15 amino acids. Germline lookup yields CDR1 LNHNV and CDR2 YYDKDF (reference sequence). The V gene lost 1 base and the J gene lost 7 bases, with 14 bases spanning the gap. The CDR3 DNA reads TGTGCCACCAGCAGAGCCGGCAGCGTGATAAATGAGCAGTTCTTC. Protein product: CATSRAGSVINEQFF. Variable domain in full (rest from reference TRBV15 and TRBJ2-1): DAMVIQNPRYQVTQFGKPVTLSCSQTLNHNVMYWYQQKSSQAPKLLFHYYDKDFNNEADTPDNFQSRRPNTSFCFLDIRSPGLGDTAMYLCATSRAGSVINEQFFGPGTRLTVL.

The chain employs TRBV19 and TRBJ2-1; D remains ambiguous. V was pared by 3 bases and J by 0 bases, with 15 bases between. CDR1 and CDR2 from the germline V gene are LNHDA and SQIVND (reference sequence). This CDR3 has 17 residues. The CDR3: CASSISVAAYSYNEQFF. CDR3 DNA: TGTGCCAGTAGTATTTCGGTGGCAGCCTACTCCTACAATGAGCAGTTCTTC.

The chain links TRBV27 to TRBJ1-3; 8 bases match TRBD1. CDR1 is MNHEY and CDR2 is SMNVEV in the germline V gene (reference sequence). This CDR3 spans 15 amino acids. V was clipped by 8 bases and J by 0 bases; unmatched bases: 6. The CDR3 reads CASALDRGSGNTIYF. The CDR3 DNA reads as TGTGCCAGCGCGCTAGACAGGGGCTCTGGAAACACCATATATTTT.

CDR3 sequence (DNA): TGTGCCAGCAGCGTAGCAGCGGATACGCAGTATTTT. The encoded protein is CASSVAADTQYF. The chain couples TRBV9 to TRBJ2-3; D is undetermined. Germline V CDR1 and CDR2: SGDLS, YYNGEE. Between the trimmed V and J ends, which lost 0 bases and 6 bases, there was a span of 5 bases. CDR3 size: 12 residues.

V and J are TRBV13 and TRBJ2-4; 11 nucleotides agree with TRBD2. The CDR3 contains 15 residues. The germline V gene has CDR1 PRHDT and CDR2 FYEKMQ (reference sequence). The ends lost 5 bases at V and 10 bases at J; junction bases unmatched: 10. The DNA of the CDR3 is TGTGCCAGCAGCCCCTCACTAGCGGGAGTCCCAATTCAGTACTTC. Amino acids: CASSPSLAGVPIQYF.

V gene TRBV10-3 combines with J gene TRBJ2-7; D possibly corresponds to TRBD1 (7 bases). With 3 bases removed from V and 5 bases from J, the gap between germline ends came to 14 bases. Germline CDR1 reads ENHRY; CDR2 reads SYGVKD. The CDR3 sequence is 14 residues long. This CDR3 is CAISDGSRGNEQYF. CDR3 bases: TGTGCCATCAGTGACGGGAGCAGGGGGAACGAGCAGTACTTC.

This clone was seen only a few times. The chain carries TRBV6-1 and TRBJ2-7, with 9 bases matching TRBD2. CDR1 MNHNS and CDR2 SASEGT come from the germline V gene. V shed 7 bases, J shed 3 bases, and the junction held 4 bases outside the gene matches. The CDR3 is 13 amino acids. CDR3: CASISGRGYEQYF. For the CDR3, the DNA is TGTGCCAGCATTAGCGGGAGAGGCTACGAGCAGTACTTC.

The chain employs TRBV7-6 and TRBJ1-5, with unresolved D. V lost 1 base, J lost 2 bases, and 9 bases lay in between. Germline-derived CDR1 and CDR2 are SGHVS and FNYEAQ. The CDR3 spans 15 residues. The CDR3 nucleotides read TGTGCCAGCAGCTTAGAGCCCGGGGGCAATCAGCCCCAGCATTTT. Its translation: CASSLEPGGNQPQHF. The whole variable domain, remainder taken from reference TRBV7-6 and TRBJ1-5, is GAGVSQSPRYKVTKRGQDVALRCDPISGHVSLYWYRQALGQGPEFLTYFNYEAQQDKSGLPNDRFSAERPEGSISTLTIQRTEQRDSAMYRCASSLEPGGNQPQHFGDGTRLSIL.

CDR3 sequence: CASSAGQGPADTQYF. DNA for the CDR3: TGCGCCAGCAGCGCGGGACAGGGCCCCGCGGATACGCAGTATTTT. The genes are TRBV5-1 and TRBJ2-3; 9 nucleotides match TRBD1. The CDR3 runs 15 residues. The J segment lost 6 bases and the V segment lost 4 bases, leaving 9 bases of the junction unmatched. Per the germline V gene, CDR1 is SGHRS and CDR2 is YFSETQ.

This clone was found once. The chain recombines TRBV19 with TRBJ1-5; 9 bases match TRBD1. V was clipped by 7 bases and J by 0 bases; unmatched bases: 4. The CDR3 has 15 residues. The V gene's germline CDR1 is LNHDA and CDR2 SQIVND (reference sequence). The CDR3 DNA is TGTGCCAGTATGGACAGGGGCTATAGCAATCAGCCCCAGCATTTT. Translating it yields CASMDRGYSNQPQHF. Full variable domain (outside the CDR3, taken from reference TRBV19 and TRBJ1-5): DGGITQSPKYLFRKEGQNVTLSCEQNLNHDAMYWYRQDPGQGLRLIYYSQIVNDFQKGDIAEGYSVSREKKESFPLTVTSAQKNPTAFYLCASMDRGYSNQPQHFGDGTRLSIL.

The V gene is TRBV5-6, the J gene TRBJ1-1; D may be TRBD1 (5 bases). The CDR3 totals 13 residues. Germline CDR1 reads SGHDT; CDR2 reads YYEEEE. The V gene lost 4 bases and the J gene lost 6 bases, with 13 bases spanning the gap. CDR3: CASSHSGISEAFF. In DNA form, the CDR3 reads TGTGCCAGCAGCCACTCAGGGATTTCTGAAGCTTTCTTT.

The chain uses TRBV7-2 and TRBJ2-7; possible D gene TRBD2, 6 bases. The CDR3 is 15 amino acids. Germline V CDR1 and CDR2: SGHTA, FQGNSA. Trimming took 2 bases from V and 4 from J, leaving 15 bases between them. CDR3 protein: CASSLSGPVGYEQYF. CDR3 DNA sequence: TGTGCCAGCAGCTTAAGCGGGCCGGTAGGTTACGAGCAGTACTTC.

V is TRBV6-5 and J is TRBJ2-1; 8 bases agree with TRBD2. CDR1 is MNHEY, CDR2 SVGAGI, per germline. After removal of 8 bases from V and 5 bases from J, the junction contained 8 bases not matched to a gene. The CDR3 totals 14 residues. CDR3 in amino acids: CASSSTSGNNEQFF. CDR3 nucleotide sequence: TGTGCCAGCTCCTCCACTAGCGGAAACAATGAGCAGTTCTTC.

In nucleotides, the CDR3 is TGTGCCAGCAGCTCCCCCAACGGGAAGACCCAGTACTTC. Its translation: CASSSPNGKTQYF. The chain is built from TRBV7-2 and TRBJ2-5, with a tentative D call TRBD2 (5 bases). This CDR3 is built from 13 residues. V was cut by 4 bases and J by 6 bases, with 12 bases left in between. In germline, CDR1 is SGHTA, CDR2 FQGNSA.

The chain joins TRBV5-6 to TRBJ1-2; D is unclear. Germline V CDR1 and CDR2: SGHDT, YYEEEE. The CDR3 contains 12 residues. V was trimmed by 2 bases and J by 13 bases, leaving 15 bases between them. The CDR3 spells CASSFTEHSATF. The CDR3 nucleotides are TGTGCCAGCAGCTTTACGGAACACTCGGCCACCTTC.

The CDR3 DNA sequence: TGTGCCAGCAGGGAGAACAGGGGTCTTCAGCCCCAGCATTTT. Its protein is CASRENRGLQPQHF. The genes are TRBV7-2 and TRBJ1-5; 7 bases align to TRBD1. The V gene end was trimmed by 6 bases and the J gene end by 6 bases; junction bases not matched to a gene: 8. Per the germline V gene, CDR1 is SGHTA and CDR2 is FQGNSA. There are 14 residues in the CDR3.

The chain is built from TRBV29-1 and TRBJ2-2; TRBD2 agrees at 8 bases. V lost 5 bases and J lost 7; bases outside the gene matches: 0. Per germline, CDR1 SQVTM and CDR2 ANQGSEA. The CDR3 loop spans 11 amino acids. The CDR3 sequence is CSVTSGGELFF. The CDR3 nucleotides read TGCAGCGTTACTAGCGGCGGGGAGCTGTTTTTT.

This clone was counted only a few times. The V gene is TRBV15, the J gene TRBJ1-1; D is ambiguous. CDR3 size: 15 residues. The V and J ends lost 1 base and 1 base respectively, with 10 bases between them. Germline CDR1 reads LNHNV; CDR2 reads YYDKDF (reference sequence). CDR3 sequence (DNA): TGTGCCACCAGCAGAGGTTTGGGTAGGAACACTGAAGCTTTCTTT. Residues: CATSRGLGRNTEAFF.

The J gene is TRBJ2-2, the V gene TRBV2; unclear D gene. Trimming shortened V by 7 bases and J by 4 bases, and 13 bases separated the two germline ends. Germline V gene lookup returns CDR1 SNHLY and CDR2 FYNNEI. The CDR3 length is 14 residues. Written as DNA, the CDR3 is TGTGCCAGCACAATAGAAACGGGCACCGGGGAGCTGTTTTTT. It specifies CASTIETGTGELFF.

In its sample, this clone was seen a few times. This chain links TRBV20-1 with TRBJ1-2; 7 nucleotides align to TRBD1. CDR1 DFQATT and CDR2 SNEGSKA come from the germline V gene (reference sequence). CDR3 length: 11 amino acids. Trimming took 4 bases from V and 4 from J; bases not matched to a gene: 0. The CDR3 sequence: CSATGGYGYTF. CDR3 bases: TGCAGTGCTACAGGGGGCTATGGCTACACCTTC.

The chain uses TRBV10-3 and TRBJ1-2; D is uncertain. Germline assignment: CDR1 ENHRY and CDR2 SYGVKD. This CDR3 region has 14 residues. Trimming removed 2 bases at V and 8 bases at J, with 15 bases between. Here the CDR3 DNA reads TGTGCCATCAGTGAGGCTGGGGTAACTGACGGCTACACCTTC. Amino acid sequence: CAISEAGVTDGYTF.

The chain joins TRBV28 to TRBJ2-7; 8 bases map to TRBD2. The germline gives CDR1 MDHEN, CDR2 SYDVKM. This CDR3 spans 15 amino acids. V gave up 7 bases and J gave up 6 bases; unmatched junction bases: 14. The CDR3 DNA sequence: TGTGCCAGCACCTTAGGGACTAGACGTGGGCTCGAGCAGTACTTC. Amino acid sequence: CASTLGTRRGLEQYF.

The CDR3 nucleotides are TGTGCCAGCAGCCTCGACAGGGCGGGCAATCAGCCCCAGCATTTT. Encoded protein: CASSLDRAGNQPQHF. This sequence joins TRBV7-8 and TRBJ1-5; 7 bases line up with TRBD1. The junction had 6 bases not matched to a gene; V was cut back by 5 bases and J by 2 bases. The germline V gene has CDR1 SGHVS and CDR2 FQNEAQ. The CDR3 totals 15 residues.

The CDR3 region is CASKRTGTGTDTQYF. CDR3 in DNA: TGTGCCAGCAAGCGGACCGGAACGGGCACAGATACGCAGTATTTT. The chain couples TRBV2 to TRBJ2-3; tentative D call: TRBD2 (5 bases). The germline V gene has CDR1 SNHLY and CDR2 FYNNEI. Trimming took 7 bases from V and 1 from J, leaving 15 bases between them. CDR3 length equals 15 residues.

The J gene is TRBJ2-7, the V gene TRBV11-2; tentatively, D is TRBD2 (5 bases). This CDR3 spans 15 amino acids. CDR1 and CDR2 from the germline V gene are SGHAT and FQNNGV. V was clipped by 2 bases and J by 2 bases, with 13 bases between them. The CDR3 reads CASSLFRGRTYEQYF. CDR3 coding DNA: TGTGCCAGCAGCTTATTCCGGGGTCGGACCTACGAGCAGTACTTC.

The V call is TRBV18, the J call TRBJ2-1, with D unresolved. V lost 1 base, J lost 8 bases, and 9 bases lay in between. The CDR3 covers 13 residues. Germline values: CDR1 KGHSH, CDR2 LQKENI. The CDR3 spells CASSPRLGDEQFF. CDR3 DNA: TGTGCCAGCTCACCACGATTAGGCGATGAGCAGTTCTTC.

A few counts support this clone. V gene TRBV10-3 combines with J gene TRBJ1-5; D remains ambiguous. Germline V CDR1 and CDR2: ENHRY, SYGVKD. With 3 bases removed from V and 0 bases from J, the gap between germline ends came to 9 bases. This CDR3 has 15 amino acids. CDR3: CAISESDPSNQPQHF. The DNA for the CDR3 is TGTGCCATCAGTGAAAGTGACCCTAGCAATCAGCCCCAGCATTTT.

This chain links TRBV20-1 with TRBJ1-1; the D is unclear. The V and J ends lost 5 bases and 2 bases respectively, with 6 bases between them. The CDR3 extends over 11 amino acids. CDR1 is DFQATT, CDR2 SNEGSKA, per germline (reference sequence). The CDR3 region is CSASANTEAFF. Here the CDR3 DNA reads TGCAGTGCTTCTGCAAACACTGAAGCTTTCTTT.

The CDR3 here is CASSVVGGSSYNEQFF. The CDR3 DNA reads as TGTGCCAGCAGCGTAGTGGGCGGCTCATCCTACAATGAGCAGTTCTTC. J is TRBJ2-1 and V is TRBV9; unclear D gene. V lost 0 bases to trimming and J lost 1 base, with 11 bases between them. CDR1 is SGDLS, CDR2 YYNGEE, per germline. This CDR3 contains 16 residues. Drawing the rest from reference TRBV9 and TRBJ2-1, the complete variable domain is DSGVTQTPKHLITATGQRVTLRCSPRSGDLSVYWYQQSLDQGLQFLIQYYNGEERAKGNILERFSAQQFPDLHSELNLSSLELGDSALYFCASSVVGGSSYNEQFFGPGTRLTVL.